The 8 T cell receptor beta chains presented below share a single source sample, sequenced in a study of response to subunit inactivated influenza vaccine. TCRdb itself ran the RT-PCR reads through MiXCR, one entry per CDR3 protein. The repertoire holds about 530,000 distinct CDR3 sequences, with over 9.5% as singletons. The sequencing used PBMCs from blood, collected on the day of vaccination. These receptors all come from a man aged 45-65 years who received an inactivated influenza vaccine.

This clonotype came up a few times. This chain uses TRBV3-1 with TRBJ2-1, with D hard to call. The CDR3 totals 15 residues. Germline V gene data show CDR1 as LGHDT and CDR2 as YNNKEL (reference sequence). Between the trimmed V and J ends, which lost 1 base and 2 bases, there was a span of 9 bases. The CDR3 reads CASSQVGSPYNEQFF. In DNA, the CDR3 is TGTGCCAGCAGCCAAGTGGGCAGTCCCTACAATGAGCAGTTCTTC.

This clonotype has a handful of counts. The V gene is TRBV20-1, the J gene TRBJ2-7; possibly TRBD2 for D (6 bases). This CDR3 contains 16 residues. Trimming cost V 5 bases and J 0 bases, with 20 bases left between them. Germline-derived CDR1 and CDR2 are DFQATT and SNEGSKA (reference sequence). This CDR3 is CSAWISGTGDSYEQYF. CDR3 nucleotides: TGCAGTGCTTGGATTTCCGGGACGGGGGACTCCTACGAGCAGTACTTC.

This clonotype was counted between two and nine times. The chain uses TRBV20-1 and TRBJ2-1; D tentatively fits TRBD1 or TRBD2 (5 bases each). CDR1 DFQATT and CDR2 SNEGSKA come from the germline V gene (reference sequence). V was pared by 1 base and J by 10 bases, with 11 bases between. CDR3 length: 12 residues. The CDR3 DNA sequence: TGCAGTGCTAGAGGTAGTGGGACGGAGCAGTTCTTC. It translates to CSARGSGTEQFF.

In its sample, this clonotype was seen a few times. The CDR3 spells CATSDPGLADTDTQYF. The CDR3 bases are TGTGCCACCAGTGATCCGGGACTAGCGGACACAGATACGCAGTATTTT. The chain recombines TRBV24-1 with TRBJ2-3; 11 bases are a match to TRBD2. Germline lookup yields CDR1 KGHDR and CDR2 SFDVKD. CDR3 size: 16 residues. V dropped 3 bases and J dropped 2; count of bases not matched to a gene: 3.

This clonotype was picked up a small number of times. The rearrangement links TRBV7-2 to TRBJ1-4; 8 bases match TRBD1. J was trimmed by 5 bases and V by 4 bases; bases with no gene match: 6. This CDR3 comprises 15 residues. The germline V gene has CDR1 SGHTA and CDR2 FQGNSA. The CDR3 protein is CASSWQGAGNEKLFF. Written as DNA, the CDR3 is TGTGCCAGCAGCTGGCAGGGGGCCGGGAATGAAAAACTGTTTTTT.

This clonotype was seen ten or more times. The J gene is TRBJ2-6, the V gene TRBV29-1; unclear D gene. Trimming left V 1 base short and J 4 bases short, with 5 bases between. CDR1 and CDR2 (germline): SQVTM, ANQGSEA. The CDR3 contains 13 residues. As DNA, the CDR3 is TGCAGCGTTGAAGGGAAGGGGGCCAACGTCCTGACTTTC. This encodes CSVEGKGANVLTF.

This clonotype occurred a few times. This chain uses TRBV9 with TRBJ2-7; the match to TRBD2 covers 8 bases. Trimming at V came to 2 bases and at J to 3 bases, leaving 7 bases not matched to a gene. Germline V lookup: CDR1 SGDLS, CDR2 YYNGEE. The CDR3 is made up of 15 amino acids. CDR3 sequence: CASSVSGAGGYEQYF. CDR3 coding DNA: TGTGCCAGCAGCGTTTCTGGTGCGGGAGGCTACGAGCAGTACTTC.

This clonotype was recorded at least ten times. The V call is TRBV25-1, the J call TRBJ2-1; D assignment may be TRBD1 or TRBD2 (5 bases each). Germline lookup yields CDR1 MGHDK and CDR2 SYGVNS. The CDR3 consists of 16 residues. V was pared by 1 base and J by 4 bases, with 14 bases between. The DNA for the CDR3 is TGTGCCAGCAGTGAATTTTCGGGGCCTGGGTACAATGAGCAGTTCTTC. Its translation is CASSEFSGPGYNEQFF.